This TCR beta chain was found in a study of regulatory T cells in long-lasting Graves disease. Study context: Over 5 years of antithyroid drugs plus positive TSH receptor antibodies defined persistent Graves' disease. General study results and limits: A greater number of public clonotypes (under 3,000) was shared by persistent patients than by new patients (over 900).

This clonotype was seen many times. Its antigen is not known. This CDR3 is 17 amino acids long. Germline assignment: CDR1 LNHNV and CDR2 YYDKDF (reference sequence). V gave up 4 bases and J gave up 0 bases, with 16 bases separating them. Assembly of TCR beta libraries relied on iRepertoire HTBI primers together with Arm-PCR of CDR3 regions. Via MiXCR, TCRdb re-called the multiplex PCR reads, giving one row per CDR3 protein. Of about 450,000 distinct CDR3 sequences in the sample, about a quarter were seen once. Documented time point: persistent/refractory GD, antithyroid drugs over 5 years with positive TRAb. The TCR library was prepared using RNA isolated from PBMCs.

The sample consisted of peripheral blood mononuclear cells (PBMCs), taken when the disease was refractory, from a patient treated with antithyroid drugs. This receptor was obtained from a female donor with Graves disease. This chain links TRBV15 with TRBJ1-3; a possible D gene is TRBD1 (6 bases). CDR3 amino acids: CATSTGQNEFSGNTIYF. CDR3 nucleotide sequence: TGTGCCACCAGCACAGGACAGAACGAGTTCTCTGGAAACACCATATATTTT.